This passage covers 29 T cell receptor beta chains from one sample sequenced in a study of Graves' ophthalmopathy and Graves' hyperthyroidism. RNA transcripts were the template, and TCR beta CDR3 regions were amplified from them. Second-round multiplex PCR followed a first-round RT-PCR using HTBI primers. TCRdb processed the multiplex PCR reads anew with MiXCR; each CDR3 protein has one entry. The sample has almost 400,000 distinct CDR3 sequences; around 19% are singletons. Sequencing used peripheral blood. These receptors all come from a woman younger than 35 with Graves' ophthalmopathy.

At least ten counts were recorded for this clonotype. The CDR3 spells CASNDGPFSRGFF. The CDR3 bases are TGTGCCAGCAACGACGGACCTTTCTCAAGGGGGTTCTTT. The rearrangement uses TRBV6-5 and TRBJ1-1; D perhaps matches TRBD1 (6 bases). V lost 7 bases to trimming and J lost 14 bases, with 23 bases between them. Germline V CDR1 and CDR2: MNHEY, SVGAGI. The CDR3 is 13 residues long.

The table lists this clonotype with many counts. The chain couples TRBV6-5 to TRBJ2-5; 7 bases map to TRBD1. The CDR3 is made up of 15 amino acids. The germline gives CDR1 MNHEY, CDR2 SVGAGI. Trimming cost V 2 bases and J 0 bases; bases outside gene matches: 3. The DNA of the CDR3 is TGTGCCAGCAGTTACCTACAGGGGAACCAAGAGACCCAGTACTTC. It is translated as CASSYLQGNQETQYF.

This clonotype was seen ten or more times. As DNA, the CDR3 is TGTGCCAGCAGTTACTCGATCCTGGACAGGCGAGGCGGTAGCTCCTACGAGCAGTACTTC. As protein: CASSYSILDRRGGSSYEQYF. The V and J genes are TRBV6-2 or TRBV6-3 and TRBJ2-7; TRBD1 agrees at 7 bases. The trim removed 0 bases at V and 0 bases at J, leaving 17 bases unmatched. The CDR3 spans 20 residues. CDR1 and CDR2 (germline): MNHEY, SVGEGT.

V is TRBV5-6 and J is TRBJ2-5; the D is unclear. Germline V gene data show CDR1 as SGHDT and CDR2 as YYEEEE. Between the trimmed V and J ends, which lost 4 bases and 5 bases, there was a span of 12 bases. This CDR3 is 13 amino acids long. The CDR3 loop is CASSKDRRETQYF. The CDR3 DNA reads TGTGCCAGCAGCAAGGACCGACGGGAGACCCAGTACTTC.

The sample holds many counts of this clonotype. V and J are TRBV6-1 and TRBJ1-5; D gene uncertain. The V end lost 7 bases, the J end lost 2 bases, and 9 bases lay between the germline ends. The CDR3 is made up of 13 amino acids. CDR1 is MNHNS, CDR2 SASEGT, per germline. The CDR3 is CASTLGRNQPQHF. The CDR3 DNA sequence: TGTGCCAGCACTCTTGGGCGCAATCAGCCCCAGCATTTT.

This clonotype was recorded only once. CDR3 bases: TGTGCCAGCAGTTACGACGGGACAGGGGGCTTGTCCGAGCAGTACTTC. This codes for CASSYDGTGGLSEQYF. The chain has TRBV6-5 and TRBJ2-7, with 12 bases aligning to TRBD1. J lost 6 bases, V lost 2 bases, and 8 bases had no gene match. Germline assignment: CDR1 MNHEY and CDR2 SVGAGI. The CDR3 runs to 16 residues.

This clonotype was picked up many times. V gene TRBV5-1 combines with J gene TRBJ1-2, with 10 bases fitting TRBD1. V dropped 4 bases and J dropped 6; count of bases not matched to a gene: 9. Per germline, CDR1 SGHRS and CDR2 YFSETQ. The CDR3 runs to 15 residues. Written as DNA, the CDR3 is TGCGCCAGCAGCCACCGGGACAGGGGCGGAGATGGCTACACCTTC. This sequence encodes CASSHRDRGGDGYTF.

This clonotype was detected many times. This chain connects TRBV11-2 to TRBJ2-5; 9 bases are shared with TRBD2. CDR3 length equals 15 residues. CDR1 and CDR2 from the germline V gene are SGHAT and FQNNGV. The J segment lost 1 base and the V segment lost 2 bases, leaving 2 bases of the junction unmatched. CDR3 sequence reads: CASSLMTSGQETQYF. In DNA form, the CDR3 reads TGTGCCAGCAGCTTAATGACTAGCGGCCAAGAGACCCAGTACTTC.

The V call is TRBV12-5, the J call TRBJ1-1; no reliable D call. This CDR3 has 13 amino acids. Trimming stripped 7 bases from V and 7 bases from J, with 16 bases between. The germline V gene encodes CDR1 LGHNT and CDR2 FRNRAP. CDR3: CASAPDPILEAFF. The CDR3 DNA follows: TGTGCTAGTGCCCCCGACCCTATACTTGAAGCTTTCTTT.

This clonotype was recorded at least ten times. The chain employs TRBV28 and TRBJ2-7; perhaps TRBD1 as D (7 bases). The CDR3 is made up of 15 amino acids. The germline gives CDR1 MDHEN, CDR2 SYDVKM. V was pared by 6 bases and J by 3 bases, with 18 bases between. The CDR3 loop is CASSGGGYRGYEQYF. The CDR3, as DNA: TGTGCCAGCAGCGGAGGGGGCTATAGGGGCTACGAGCAGTACTTC.

V and J are TRBV12-3 or TRBV12-4 and TRBJ2-5; the D gene is possibly TRBD2 (6 bases). This CDR3 is 14 amino acids long. Trimming took off 5 bases at V and 2 bases at J, with 12 bases between the two ends. In nucleotides, the CDR3 is TGTGCCAGCAGTACCCGGGGGTTGCAAGAGACCCAGTACTTC. It yields the protein CASSTRGLQETQYF.

At least ten counts were recorded for this clonotype. The rearrangement links TRBV7-6 to TRBJ2-7; tentatively, D is TRBD2 (6 bases). The CDR3 consists of 13 residues. The V gene lost 5 bases and the J gene lost 4 bases, with 12 bases spanning the gap. Germline V gene sequence: CDR1 SGHVS, CDR2 FNYEAQ. CDR3 DNA: TGTGCCAGCAGCCCCGGTGGAGGGTACGAGCAGTACTTC. This translates into CASSPGGGYEQYF.

This clonotype was detected ten times or more. DNA for the CDR3: TGCGCCAGCAGCGACAGAAGGGGTTCACCCCTCCACTTT. Encoded protein: CASSDRRGSPLHF. The chain links TRBV10-1 to TRBJ1-6; D might be TRBD1 (5 bases). Germline CDR1 reads WNHNN; CDR2 reads SYGVQD (reference sequence). This CDR3 region has 13 residues. V was pared by 6 bases and J by 9 bases, with 12 bases between.

This clonotype has a count of ten or more. The chain joins TRBV27 to TRBJ1-5; 9 bases fit TRBD1. The CDR3 is made up of 17 amino acids. V shed 8 bases and J 0 bases; nucleotides not matched to a gene: 11. The germline gives CDR1 MNHEY, CDR2 SMNVEV (reference sequence). The CDR3: CASQDRDRVYSNQPQHF. CDR3 nucleotides: TGTGCCAGCCAGGACCGGGACAGGGTTTATAGCAATCAGCCCCAGCATTTT.

This clonotype showed up many times. The chain links TRBV20-1 to TRBJ1-1; perhaps TRBD1 as D (5 bases). The V and J ends lost 5 bases and 4 bases respectively, with 8 bases between them. The CDR3 covers 11 residues. CDR1 is DFQATT, CDR2 SNEGSKA, per germline (reference sequence). The CDR3 coding sequence is TGCAGTGCTGCCCAGGGCACTGAAGCTTTCTTT. Protein: CSAAQGTEAFF.

This clonotype was detected ten times or more. The rearrangement links TRBV28 to TRBJ1-1; D not certain. The germline V gene encodes CDR1 MDHEN and CDR2 SYDVKM. V was cut by 11 bases and J by 1 base, with 11 bases left in between. The CDR3 covers 12 residues. The CDR3 loop is CAEGRTNTEAFF. As DNA, the CDR3 is TGTGCCGAAGGGAGGACGAACACTGAAGCTTTCTTT.

This clonotype was picked up many times. The chain employs TRBV7-9 and TRBJ1-1, with D perhaps matching TRBD1 (6 bases). CDR1 is SEHNR and CDR2 is FQNEAQ in the germline V gene (reference sequence). The V gene lost 5 bases and the J gene lost 4 bases, with 11 bases spanning the gap. This CDR3 comprises 13 residues. The DNA for the CDR3 is TGTGCCAGCAGCACGGGACAAACCACTGAAGCTTTCTTT. Amino acids: CASSTGQTTEAFF.

In its sample, this clonotype was seen many times. The chain has TRBV29-1 and TRBJ1-2, with a weak D call TRBD1 (6 bases). The CDR3 has 13 amino acids. V was pared by 5 bases and J by 4 bases, with 14 bases between. Germline-derived CDR1 and CDR2 are SQVTM and ANQGSEA. The CDR3 DNA follows: TGCAGCGTTCTTACAGGGCCTGCCTATGGCTACACCTTC. Translation: CSVLTGPAYGYTF.

This clonotype was picked up many times. The V and J genes are TRBV7-2 and TRBJ1-2, with D maybe TRBD1 (6 bases). The CDR3 has 14 amino acids. Germline lookup yields CDR1 SGHTA and CDR2 FQGNSA. V lost 1 base and J lost 3, with 9 bases in between. CDR3 sequence: CASSLGYRDYGYTF. The CDR3 region has the DNA TGTGCCAGCAGCTTAGGGTACAGGGACTATGGCTACACCTTC. The whole variable domain, remainder taken from reference TRBV7-2 and TRBJ1-2, is GAGVSQSPSNKVTEKGKDVELRCDPISGHTALYWYRQSLGQGLEFLIYFQGNSAPDKSGLPSDRFSAERTGGSVSTLTIQRTQQEDSAVYLCASSLGYRDYGYTFGSGTRLTVV.

This clonotype occurred many times. The V gene is TRBV7-2, the J gene TRBJ1-1, with D uncertain. Germline CDR1 reads SGHTA; CDR2 reads FQGNSA. This CDR3 contains 12 residues. The germline V and J ends were trimmed by 5 bases and 1 base, with 5 bases remaining between them. In nucleotides, the CDR3 is TGTGCCAGCAGCCGAGGGAACACTGAAGCTTTCTTT. It encodes CASSRGNTEAFF.

This clonotype was counted ten times or more. The V call is TRBV20-1, the J call TRBJ2-7; 9 nucleotides align to TRBD2. Germline V gene lookup returns CDR1 DFQATT and CDR2 SNEGSKA (reference sequence). V shed 7 bases and J 5 bases; nucleotides not matched to a gene: 12. This CDR3 is 14 amino acids long. In nucleotides, the CDR3 is TGCAGTGGAGGAGCGACTAGCGGACCGAACGAGCAGTACTTC. Translation: CSGGATSGPNEQYF.

The table lists this clonotype with many counts. This chain joins TRBV6-5 and TRBJ1-1; no reliable D call. CDR1 and CDR2 from the germline V gene are MNHEY and SVGAGI. The CDR3 is 14 residues long. V gave up 5 bases and J gave up 0 bases, with 10 bases separating them. The CDR3 sequence: CASSQAPMNTEAFF. The DNA of the CDR3 is TGTGCCAGCAGTCAGGCACCCATGAACACTGAAGCTTTCTTT.

This clonotype has ten or more counts. The chain couples TRBV7-8 to TRBJ2-7; perhaps TRBD1 as D (7 bases). The CDR3 extends over 13 amino acids. The V gene's germline CDR1 is SGHVS and CDR2 FQNEAQ. Trimming removed 4 bases from V and 7 bases from J, with 14 bases in between. CDR3 region: CASSSSGGGEQYF. The CDR3 bases are TGTGCCAGCAGCTCCTCAGGGGGAGGAGAGCAGTACTTC.

This clonotype has just a few counts. The chain recombines TRBV30 with TRBJ1-1, with D perhaps TRBD1 (6 bases). The CDR3 length is 14 residues. V lost 2 bases, J lost 4 bases, and 14 bases lay in between. Germline lookup yields CDR1 GTSNPN and CDR2 SVGIG (reference sequence). This CDR3 is CAWSRVGGFTEAFF. The CDR3 nucleotides read TGTGCCTGGAGTCGGGTAGGGGGGTTCACTGAAGCTTTCTTT.

This clonotype came up many times. The V gene is TRBV9, the J gene TRBJ2-5; 8 bases match TRBD2. V lost 4 bases, J lost 4 bases, and 9 bases stayed unmatched. There are 15 residues in the CDR3. The V gene's germline CDR1 is SGDLS and CDR2 YYNGEE. The CDR3 DNA reads TGTGCCAGCAGCACGGGACTAGTGCGGGGAGAGACCCAGTACTTC. Translation gives CASSTGLVRGETQYF.

This chain uses TRBV11-2 with TRBJ2-7; no clear D gene. The CDR3 covers 14 residues. V gave up 4 bases and J gave up 3 bases, with 13 bases separating them. Per the germline V gene, CDR1 is SGHAT and CDR2 is FQNNGV. CDR3 region: CASSSPVRHYEQYF. The CDR3 DNA is TGTGCCAGCAGCTCCCCCGTGAGGCACTACGAGCAGTACTTC. The whole variable domain, filled in from reference TRBV11-2 and TRBJ2-7, reads EAGVAQSPRYKIIEKRQSVAFWCNPISGHATLYWYQQILGQGPKLLIQFQNNGVVDDSQLPKDRFSAERLKGVDSTLKIQPAKLEDSAVYLCASSSPVRHYEQYFGPGTRLTVT.

The genes are TRBV6-2 or TRBV6-3 and TRBJ2-7; 10 bases agree with TRBD2. V dropped 4 bases and J dropped 2; count of bases not matched to a gene: 8. Germline V gene lookup returns CDR1 MNHEY and CDR2 SVGEGT. The CDR3 runs 16 residues. CDR3 amino acids: CASSLISGRFTYEQYF. The CDR3 DNA follows: TGTGCCAGCAGTTTGATTAGCGGGAGGTTCACCTACGAGCAGTACTTC.

There are many counts of this clonotype. V usage is TRBV11-2 and J usage is TRBJ2-7, with 11 bases fitting TRBD2. CDR1 SGHAT and CDR2 FQNNGV come from the germline V gene. The J segment lost 2 bases and the V segment lost 2 bases, leaving 11 bases of the junction unmatched. The CDR3 runs 18 residues. This CDR3 reads CASSLLRPSGGLTYEQYF. DNA of the CDR3: TGTGCCAGCAGCTTACTTAGGCCTAGCGGGGGGCTGACCTACGAGCAGTACTTC. The whole variable domain, filled in from reference TRBV11-2 and TRBJ2-7, reads EAGVAQSPRYKIIEKRQSVAFWCNPISGHATLYWYQQILGQGPKLLIQFQNNGVVDDSQLPKDRFSAERLKGVDSTLKIQPAKLEDSAVYLCASSLLRPSGGLTYEQYFGPGTRLTVT.

This clonotype was counted many times. The chain carries TRBV9 and TRBJ2-7; no firm D call. V lost 0 bases, J lost 0 bases, and 10 bases lay in between. Germline V gene sequence: CDR1 SGDLS, CDR2 YYNGEE. The CDR3 contains 15 residues. In DNA, the CDR3 is TGTGCCAGCAGCGTAGGGCCTACCCACTCCTACGAGCAGTACTTC. Protein sequence: CASSVGPTHSYEQYF. The entire variable domain, with the rest obtained from reference TRBV9 and TRBJ2-7, is as follows: DSGVTQTPKHLITATGQRVTLRCSPRSGDLSVYWYQQSLDQGLQFLIQYYNGEERAKGNILERFSAQQFPDLHSELNLSSLELGDSALYFCASSVGPTHSYEQYFGPGTRLTVT.